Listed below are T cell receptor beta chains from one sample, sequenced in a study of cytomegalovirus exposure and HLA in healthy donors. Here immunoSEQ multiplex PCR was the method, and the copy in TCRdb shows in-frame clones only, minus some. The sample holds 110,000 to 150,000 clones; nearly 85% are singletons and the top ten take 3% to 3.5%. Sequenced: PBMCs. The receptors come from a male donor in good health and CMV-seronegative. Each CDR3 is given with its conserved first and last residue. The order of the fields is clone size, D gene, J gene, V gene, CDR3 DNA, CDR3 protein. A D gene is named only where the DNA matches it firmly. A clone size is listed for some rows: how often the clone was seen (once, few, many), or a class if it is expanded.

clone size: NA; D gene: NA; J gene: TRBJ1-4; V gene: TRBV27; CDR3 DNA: TGTGCCAGCAGTCCGCTCCCCGGGGGTGCTAATGAAAAACTGTTTTTT; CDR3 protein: CASSPLPGGANEKLFF
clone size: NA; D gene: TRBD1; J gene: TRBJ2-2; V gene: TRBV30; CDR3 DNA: TGTGCCTGGGGTAGGACAGGGATGAACACCGGGGAGCTGTTTTTT; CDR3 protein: CAWGRTGMNTGELFF
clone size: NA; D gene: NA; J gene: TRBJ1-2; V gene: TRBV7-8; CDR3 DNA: TGTGCCAGCAGCCTGAGTACAGGGTTTTACGGCTACACCTTC; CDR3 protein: CASSLSTGFYGYTF
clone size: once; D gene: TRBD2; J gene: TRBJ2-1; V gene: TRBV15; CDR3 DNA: TGTGCCACCAGCCTTGAGCGGGGGGCGTTCAATGAGCAGTTCTTC; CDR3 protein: CATSLERGAFNEQFF
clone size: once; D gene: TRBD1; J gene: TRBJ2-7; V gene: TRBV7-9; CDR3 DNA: TGTGCCAGCAGCTCTATATACCCATCAGGACAGGCCGTCTCCTACGAGCAGTACTTC; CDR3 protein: CASSSIYPSGQAVSYEQYF
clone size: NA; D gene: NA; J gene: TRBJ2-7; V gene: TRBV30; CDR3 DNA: TGTGCCTGGAGTGACATGTCTTACGAGCAGTACTTC; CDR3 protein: CAWSDMSYEQYF
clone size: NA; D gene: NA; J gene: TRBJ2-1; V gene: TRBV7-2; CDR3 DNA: TGTGCCAGCAGCTTAATAGCGACCTCCTACAATGAGCAGTTCTTC; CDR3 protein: CASSLIATSYNEQFF
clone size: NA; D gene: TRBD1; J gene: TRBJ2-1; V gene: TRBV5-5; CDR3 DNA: TGTGCCAGCAGCTTCCGGGGACAGGGGATCTCCACCTACAATGAGCAGTTCTTC; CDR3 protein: CASSFRGQGISTYNEQFF
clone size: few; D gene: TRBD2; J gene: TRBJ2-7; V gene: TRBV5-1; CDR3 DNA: TGCGCCAGCAGTCTTGGCTGGGTGGCGGGAGAGCCCTACGAGCAGTACTTC; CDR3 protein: CASSLGWVAGEPYEQYF
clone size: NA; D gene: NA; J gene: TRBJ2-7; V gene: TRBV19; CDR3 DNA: TGTGCCAGTAGTAACAGGGCCTACGAGCAGTACTTC; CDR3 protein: CASSNRAYEQYF
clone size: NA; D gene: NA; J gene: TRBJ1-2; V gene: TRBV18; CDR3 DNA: TGTGCCAGCTCACCACCCGAGACCCCCAGGGATGGCTACACCTTC; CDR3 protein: CASSPPETPRDGYTF
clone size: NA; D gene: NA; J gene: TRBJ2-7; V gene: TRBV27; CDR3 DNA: TGTGCCAGCAGTTTAGCAGCGGTTCCCCACGAGCAGTACTTC; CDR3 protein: CASSLAAVPHEQYF
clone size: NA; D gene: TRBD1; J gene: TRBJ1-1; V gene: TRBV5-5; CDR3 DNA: TGTGCCAGCAGCTTCTCTCGGGACAGGGGGCGAAACACTGAAGCTTTCTTT; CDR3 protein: CASSFSRDRGRNTEAFF
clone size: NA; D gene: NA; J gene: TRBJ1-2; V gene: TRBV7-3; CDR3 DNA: TGTGCCAGCAGCCCTCAGGAGGACGTAGGTTATGGCTACACCTTC; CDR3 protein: CASSPQEDVGYGYTF
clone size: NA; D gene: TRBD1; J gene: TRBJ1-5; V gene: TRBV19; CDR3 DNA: TGTGCCAGTAGTATTACGACAGGGGGCGTTCCCCAGCATTTT; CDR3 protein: CASSITTGGVPQHF
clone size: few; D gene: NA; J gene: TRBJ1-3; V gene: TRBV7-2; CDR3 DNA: TGTGCCAGCAGCTTAGGGGGAAACAGGGCTGGAAACACCATATATTTT; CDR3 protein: CASSLGGNRAGNTIYF
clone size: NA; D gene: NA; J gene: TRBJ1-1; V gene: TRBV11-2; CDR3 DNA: TGTGCCAGCAGCTTAGTGGGGGGGCTGACAACCCGAAACACTGAAGCTTTCTTT; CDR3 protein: CASSLVGGLTTRNTEAFF